This TCR beta chain appears in the sequencing data of a study of blood T cell repertoires in COVID-19. About the study: Nucleic acid was either cDNA or gDNA, and it came from T cells, B-cell-depleted T cells, or PBMCs.

Profiling relied on immunoSEQ multiplex PCR, and the TCRdb table lists in-frame clones only, not all of them. The sample lists some 250,000 clones; around 80% were seen once. Trimming pared 5 bases from V and 3 bases from J, leaving 5 bases between. The CDR3 runs to 11 residues. Germline-derived CDR1 and CDR2 are SGHTA and FQGNSA. The gene calls are TRBV7-2 and TRBJ2-7; no reliable D call. The clonotype comes from a woman younger than 35 with acute or convalescent COVID-19. The sequenced material came from peripheral blood. The DNA for the CDR3 is TGTGCCAGCAGCGTATACTACGAGCAGTACTTC. It translates to CASSVYYEQYF.